This T cell receptor (beta chain) was captured by sequencing in a study of T cell changes during pregnancy in multiple sclerosis. Germline assignment: CDR1 SGHRS and CDR2 YFSETQ. Trimming cost V 0 bases and J 10 bases, with 12 bases left between them. The CDR3 loop spans 13 amino acids. TCRdb's table, derived via immunoSEQ multiplex PCR, lists solely in-frame clones and lacks some. The sample records around 60,000 clones, 85% to 95% being singletons. Sequenced material: CD4+ T cells from peripheral blood mononuclear cells, taken before pregnancy. This receptor was obtained from a female donor with multiple sclerosis, enrolled in a pregnancy study. The V gene is TRBV5-1, the J gene TRBJ2-3; tentatively, D is TRBD1 (6 bases). Here the CDR3 DNA reads TGCGCCAGCAGCTTGGGACAGGCTCAACCGCAGTATTTT. Translation gives CASSLGQAQPQYF.